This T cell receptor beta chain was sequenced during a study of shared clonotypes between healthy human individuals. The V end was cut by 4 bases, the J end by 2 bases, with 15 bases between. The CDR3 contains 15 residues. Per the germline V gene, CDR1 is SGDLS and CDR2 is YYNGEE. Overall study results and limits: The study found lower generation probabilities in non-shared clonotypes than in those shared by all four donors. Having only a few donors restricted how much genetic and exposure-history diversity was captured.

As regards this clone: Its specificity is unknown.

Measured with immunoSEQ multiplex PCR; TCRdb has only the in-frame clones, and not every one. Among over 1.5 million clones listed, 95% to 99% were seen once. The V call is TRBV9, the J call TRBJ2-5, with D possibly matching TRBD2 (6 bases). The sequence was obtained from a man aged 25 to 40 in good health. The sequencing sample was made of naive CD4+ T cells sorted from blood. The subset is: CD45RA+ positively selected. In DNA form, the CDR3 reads TGTGCCAGCAGCTCCGGGGGTCTGGAACAAGAGACCCAGTACTTC. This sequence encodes CASSSGGLEQETQYF.